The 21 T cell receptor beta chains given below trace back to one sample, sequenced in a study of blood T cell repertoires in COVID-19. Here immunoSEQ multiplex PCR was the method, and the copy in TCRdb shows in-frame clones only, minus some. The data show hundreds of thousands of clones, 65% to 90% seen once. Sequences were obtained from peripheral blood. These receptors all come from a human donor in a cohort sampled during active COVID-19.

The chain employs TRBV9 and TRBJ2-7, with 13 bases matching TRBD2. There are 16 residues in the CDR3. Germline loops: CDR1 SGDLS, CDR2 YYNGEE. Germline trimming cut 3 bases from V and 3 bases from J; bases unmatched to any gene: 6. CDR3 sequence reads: CASSGTSGGRLYEQYF. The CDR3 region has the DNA TGTGCCAGCAGCGGGACTAGCGGGGGACGCCTCTACGAGCAGTACTTC. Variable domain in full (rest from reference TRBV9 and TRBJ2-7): DSGVTQTPKHLITATGQRVTLRCSPRSGDLSVYWYQQSLDQGLQFLIQYYNGEERAKGNILERFSAQQFPDLHSELNLSSLELGDSALYFCASSGTSGGRLYEQYFGPGTRLTVT.

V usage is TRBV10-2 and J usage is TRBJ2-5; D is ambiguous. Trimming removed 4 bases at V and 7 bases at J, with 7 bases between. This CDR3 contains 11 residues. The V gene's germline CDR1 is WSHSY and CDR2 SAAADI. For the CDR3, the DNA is TGCGCCAGCAGTGGACCGGGGACCCAGTACTTC. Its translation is CASSGPGTQYF.

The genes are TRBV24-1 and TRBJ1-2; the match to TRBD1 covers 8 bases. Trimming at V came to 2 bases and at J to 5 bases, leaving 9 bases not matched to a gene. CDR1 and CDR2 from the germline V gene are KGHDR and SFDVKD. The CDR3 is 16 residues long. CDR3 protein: CATSDSPGQDIYGYTF. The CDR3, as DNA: TGTGCCACCAGTGATTCGCCGGGACAGGATATTTATGGCTACACCTTC.

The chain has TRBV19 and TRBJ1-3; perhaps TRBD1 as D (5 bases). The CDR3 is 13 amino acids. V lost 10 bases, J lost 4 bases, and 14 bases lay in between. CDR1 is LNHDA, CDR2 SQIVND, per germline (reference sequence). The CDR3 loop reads CATRARGGNTIYF. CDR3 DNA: TGTGCCACCAGAGCACGGGGGGGAAACACCATATATTTT.

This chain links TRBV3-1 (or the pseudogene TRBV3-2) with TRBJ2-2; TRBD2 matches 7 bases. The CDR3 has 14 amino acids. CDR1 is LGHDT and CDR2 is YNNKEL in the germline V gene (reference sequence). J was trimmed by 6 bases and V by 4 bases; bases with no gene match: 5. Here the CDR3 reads CASSRNAGAGELFF. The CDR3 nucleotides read TGTGCCAGCAGCCGGAACGCGGGGGCCGGGGAGCTGTTTTTT.

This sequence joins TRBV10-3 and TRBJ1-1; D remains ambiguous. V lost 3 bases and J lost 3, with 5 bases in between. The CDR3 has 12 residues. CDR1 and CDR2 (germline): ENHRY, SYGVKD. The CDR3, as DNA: TGTGCCATCAGTGATTCCGACACTGAAGCTTTCTTT. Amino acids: CAISDSDTEAFF.

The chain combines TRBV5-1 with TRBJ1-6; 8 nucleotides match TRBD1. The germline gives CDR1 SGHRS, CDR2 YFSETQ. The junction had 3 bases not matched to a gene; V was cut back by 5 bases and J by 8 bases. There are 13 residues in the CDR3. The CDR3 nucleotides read TGCGCCAGCAGAGGACAGGGAGATTCACCCCTCCACTTT. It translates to CASRGQGDSPLHF.

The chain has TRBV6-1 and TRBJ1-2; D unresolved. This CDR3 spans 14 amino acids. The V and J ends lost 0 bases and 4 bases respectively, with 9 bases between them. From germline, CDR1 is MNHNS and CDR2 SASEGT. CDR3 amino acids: CASSEASGSYGYTF. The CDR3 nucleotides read TGTGCCAGCAGTGAAGCTTCGGGGAGCTATGGCTACACCTTC.

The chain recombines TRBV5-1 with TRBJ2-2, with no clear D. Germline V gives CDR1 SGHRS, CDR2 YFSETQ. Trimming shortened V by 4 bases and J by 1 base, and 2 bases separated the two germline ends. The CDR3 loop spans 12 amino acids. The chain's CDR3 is CASSLNTGELFF. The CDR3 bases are TGCGCCAGCAGCCTGAACACCGGGGAGCTGTTTTTT.

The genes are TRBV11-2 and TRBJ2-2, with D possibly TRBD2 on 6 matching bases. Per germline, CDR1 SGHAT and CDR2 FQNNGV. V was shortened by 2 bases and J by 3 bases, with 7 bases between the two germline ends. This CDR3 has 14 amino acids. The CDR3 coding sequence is TGTGCCAGCAGCTTAACGGGGGACACCGGGGAGCTGTTTTTT. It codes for CASSLTGDTGELFF.

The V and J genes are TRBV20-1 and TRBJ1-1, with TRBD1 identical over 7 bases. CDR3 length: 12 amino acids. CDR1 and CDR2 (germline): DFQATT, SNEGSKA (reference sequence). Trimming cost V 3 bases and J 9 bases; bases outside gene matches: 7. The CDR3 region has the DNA TGCAGTGCTAGTGAAGGGGGCAATCAAGCTTTCTTT. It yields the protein CSASEGGNQAFF.

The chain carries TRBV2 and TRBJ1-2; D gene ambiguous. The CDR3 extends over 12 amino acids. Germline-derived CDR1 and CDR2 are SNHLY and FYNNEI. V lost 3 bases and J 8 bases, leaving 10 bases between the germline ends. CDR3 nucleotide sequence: TGTGCCAGCAGTGAGCGCCCCGCGGGCTACACCTTC. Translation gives CASSERPAGYTF.

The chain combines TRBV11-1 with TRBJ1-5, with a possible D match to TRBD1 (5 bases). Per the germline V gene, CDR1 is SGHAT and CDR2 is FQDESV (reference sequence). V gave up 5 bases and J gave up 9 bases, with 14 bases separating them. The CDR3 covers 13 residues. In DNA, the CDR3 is TGTGCCAGCAGCCCCGGGGGGTCCGGGCCCCAGCATTTT. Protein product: CASSPGGSGPQHF.

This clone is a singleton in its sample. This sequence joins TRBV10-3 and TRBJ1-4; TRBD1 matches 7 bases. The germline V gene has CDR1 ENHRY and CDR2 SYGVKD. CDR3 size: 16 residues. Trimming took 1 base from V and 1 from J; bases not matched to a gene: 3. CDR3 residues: CAISEYRGGTNEKLFF. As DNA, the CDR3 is TGTGCCATCAGTGAGTACAGGGGTGGAACTAATGAAAAACTGTTTTTT.

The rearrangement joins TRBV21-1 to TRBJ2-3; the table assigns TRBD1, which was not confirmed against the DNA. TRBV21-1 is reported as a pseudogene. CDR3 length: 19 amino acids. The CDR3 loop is CASSKDTDHRKMITDTQYF. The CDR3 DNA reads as TGTGCCAGCAGCAAAGACACCGACCACAGGAAAATGATCACAGATACGCAGTATTTT.

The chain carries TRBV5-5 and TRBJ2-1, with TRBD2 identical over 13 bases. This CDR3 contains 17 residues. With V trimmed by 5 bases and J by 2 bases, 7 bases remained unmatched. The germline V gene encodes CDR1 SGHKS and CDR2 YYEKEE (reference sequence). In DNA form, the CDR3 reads TGTGCCAGCAGGCCGGGACTAGCGGGGCCACCCTACAATGAGCAGTTCTTC. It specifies CASRPGLAGPPYNEQFF.

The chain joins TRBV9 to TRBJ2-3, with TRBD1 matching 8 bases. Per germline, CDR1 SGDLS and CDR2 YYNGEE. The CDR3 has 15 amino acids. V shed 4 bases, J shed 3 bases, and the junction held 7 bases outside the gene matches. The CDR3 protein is CASSLGQGITDTQYF. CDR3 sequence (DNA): TGTGCCAGCAGCCTTGGACAGGGAATTACAGATACGCAGTATTTT. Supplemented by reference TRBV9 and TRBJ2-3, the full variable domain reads DSGVTQTPKHLITATGQRVTLRCSPRSGDLSVYWYQQSLDQGLQFLIQYYNGEERAKGNILERFSAQQFPDLHSELNLSSLELGDSALYFCASSLGQGITDTQYFGPGTRLTVL.

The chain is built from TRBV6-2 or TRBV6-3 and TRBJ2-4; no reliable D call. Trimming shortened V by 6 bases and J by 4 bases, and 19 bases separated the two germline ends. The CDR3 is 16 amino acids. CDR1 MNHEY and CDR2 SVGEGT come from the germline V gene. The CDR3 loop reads CASSRFWSTAKNIQYF. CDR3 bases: TGTGCCAGCAGCCGCTTTTGGTCTACCGCAAAAAACATTCAGTACTTC.

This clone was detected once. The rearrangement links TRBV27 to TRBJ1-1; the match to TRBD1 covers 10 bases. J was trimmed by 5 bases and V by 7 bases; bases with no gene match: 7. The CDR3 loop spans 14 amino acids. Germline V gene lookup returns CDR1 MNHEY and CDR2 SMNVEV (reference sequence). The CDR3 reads CASKTGQGRTEAFF. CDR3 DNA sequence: TGTGCCAGCAAGACGGGACAGGGGCGGACTGAAGCTTTCTTT.

The CDR3 nucleotides are TGTGCCAGCAGTGACCCCGGAGGGGTGAACACTGAAGCTTTCTTT. It is translated as CASSDPGGVNTEAFF. The chain is built from TRBV25-1 and TRBJ1-1; TRBD1 is a possible D gene (5 bases). Germline V lookup: CDR1 MGHDK, CDR2 SYGVNS. Trimming removed 3 bases from V and 0 bases from J, with 11 bases in between. The CDR3 consists of 15 residues.

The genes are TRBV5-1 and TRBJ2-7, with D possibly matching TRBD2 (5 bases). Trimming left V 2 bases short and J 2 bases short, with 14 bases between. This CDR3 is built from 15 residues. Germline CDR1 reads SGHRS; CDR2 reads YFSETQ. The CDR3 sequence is CASSFSATRTYEQYF. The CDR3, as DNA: TGCGCCAGCAGCTTTAGCGCCACCAGAACCTACGAGCAGTACTTC.